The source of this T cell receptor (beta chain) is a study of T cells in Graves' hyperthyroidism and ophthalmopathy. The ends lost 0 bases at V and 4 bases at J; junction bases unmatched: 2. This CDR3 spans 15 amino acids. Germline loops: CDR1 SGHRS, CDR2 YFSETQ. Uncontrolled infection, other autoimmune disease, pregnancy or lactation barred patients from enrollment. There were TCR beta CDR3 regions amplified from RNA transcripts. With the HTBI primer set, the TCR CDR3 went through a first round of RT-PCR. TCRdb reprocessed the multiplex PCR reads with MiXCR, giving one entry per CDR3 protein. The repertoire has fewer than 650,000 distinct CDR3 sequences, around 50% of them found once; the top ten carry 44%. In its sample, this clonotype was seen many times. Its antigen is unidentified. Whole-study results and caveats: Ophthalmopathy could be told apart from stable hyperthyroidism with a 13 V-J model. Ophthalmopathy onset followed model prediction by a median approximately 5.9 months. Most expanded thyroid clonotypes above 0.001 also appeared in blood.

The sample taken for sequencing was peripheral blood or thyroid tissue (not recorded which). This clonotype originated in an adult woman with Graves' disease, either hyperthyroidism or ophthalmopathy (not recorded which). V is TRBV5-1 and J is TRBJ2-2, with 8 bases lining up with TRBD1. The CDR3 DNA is TGCGCCAGCAGCTTGGGACAGGGGACCACCGGGGAGCTGTTTTTT. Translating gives CASSLGQGTTGELFF.